This is a list of T cell receptor beta chains from one sample in a study of T cells in Graves' hyperthyroidism and ophthalmopathy. TCRdb fed the multiplex PCR reads into MiXCR, producing one record per CDR3 protein. The data show 500,000 to 650,000 distinct CDR3 sequences, around 15% seen once. The material sequenced was blood. The origin of the receptors is a woman aged 40 to 55 with Graves' hyperthyroidism. The CDR3 runs from the conserved cysteine through the conserved F or W. Fields, in order: V gene, D gene, clone size, J gene, CDR3 protein, CDR3 DNA. A D gene is named only where the DNA matches it firmly. Clone size is given for some rows only: seen once, a few or many times, or a class if the clone is expanded.

V gene: TRBV19
D gene: -
clone size: -
J gene: TRBJ1-5
CDR3 protein: CASSIEYRDQPQHF
CDR3 DNA: TGTGCCAGTAGTATAGAATACCGGGATCAGCCCCAGCATTTT

V gene: TRBV27
D gene: TRBD1
clone size: many
J gene: TRBJ1-1
CDR3 protein: CASSWGTGGTEAFF
CDR3 DNA: TGTGCCAGCAGTTGGGGGACAGGGGGCACTGAAGCTTTCTTT

V gene: TRBV27
D gene: -
clone size: -
J gene: TRBJ2-6
CDR3 protein: CASSSQTGPASGANVLTF
CDR3 DNA: TGTGCCAGCAGTTCACAGACAGGACCAGCCTCTGGGGCCAACGTCCTGACTTTC

V gene: TRBV28
D gene: TRBD1
clone size: many
J gene: TRBJ1-2
CDR3 protein: CASFTSGGGNYGYTF
CDR3 DNA: TGTGCCAGCTTTACTTCAGGGGGCGGGAACTATGGCTACACCTTC

V gene: TRBV29-1
D gene: -
clone size: many
J gene: TRBJ2-1
CDR3 protein: CSVEALSGRSYNEQFF
CDR3 DNA: TGCAGCGTTGAAGCCCTCAGTGGCCGAAGCTACAATGAGCAGTTCTTC

V gene: TRBV3-1
D gene: -
clone size: few
J gene: TRBJ2-7
CDR3 protein: CASSQEITGLVGGQYF
CDR3 DNA: TGTGCCAGCAGCCAAGAAATAACGGGCCTAGTGGGAGGGCAGTACTTC

V gene: TRBV9
D gene: -
clone size: few
J gene: TRBJ2-7
CDR3 protein: CASSVESASPYEQYF
CDR3 DNA: TGTGCCAGCAGCGTAGAGTCAGCCAGCCCCTACGAGCAGTACTTC

V gene: TRBV7-9
D gene: -
clone size: -
J gene: TRBJ1-5
CDR3 protein: CTSSFAGPSNQPQHF
CDR3 DNA: TGTACCAGCAGCTTTGCGGGACCGAGCAATCAGCCCCAGCATTTT

V gene: TRBV7-2
D gene: -
clone size: -
J gene: TRBJ2-5
CDR3 protein: CASSAGAGETQYF
CDR3 DNA: TGTGCCAGCAGCGCCGGGGCGGGGGAGACCCAGTACTTC

V gene: TRBV20-1
D gene: -
clone size: many
J gene: TRBJ2-3
CDR3 protein: CSARDQGGSYTDTQYF
CDR3 DNA: TGCAGTGCTAGAGACCAGGGGGGCTCATACACAGATACGCAGTATTTT

V gene: TRBV28
D gene: -
clone size: few
J gene: TRBJ1-5
CDR3 protein: CASSSPAKAQPQHF
CDR3 DNA: TGTGCCAGCAGTTCCCCCGCTAAGGCCCAGCCCCAGCATTTT

V gene: TRBV29-1
D gene: TRBD2
clone size: -
J gene: TRBJ2-2
CDR3 protein: CSVRLAGGPTGEPFF
CDR3 DNA: TGCAGCGTCCGACTAGCGGGAGGGCCCACCGGGGAGCCGTTTTTT

V gene: TRBV7-9
D gene: TRBD1
clone size: many
J gene: TRBJ2-1
CDR3 protein: CADREKGYNEQFF
CDR3 DNA: TGTGCAGACAGGGAGAAGGGCTACAATGAGCAGTTCTTC

V gene: TRBV28
D gene: -
clone size: -
J gene: TRBJ2-7
CDR3 protein: CASSLPRPSYEQYF
CDR3 DNA: TGTGCCAGCAGTCTGCCCCGGCCCTCCTACGAGCAGTACTTC

V gene: TRBV27
D gene: TRBD1
clone size: many
J gene: TRBJ2-7
CDR3 protein: CASKRTGDPTYEQYF
CDR3 DNA: TGTGCCAGCAAAAGGACAGGGGACCCCACCTACGAGCAGTACTTC

V gene: TRBV3-1
D gene: -
clone size: many
J gene: TRBJ2-7
CDR3 protein: CASSQDTTYEQYF
CDR3 DNA: TGTGCCAGCAGCCAAGACACCACCTACGAGCAGTACTTC

V gene: TRBV28
D gene: TRBD2
clone size: few
J gene: TRBJ2-1
CDR3 protein: CASTSGGVLSYNEQFF
CDR3 DNA: TGTGCCAGCACCAGTGGGGGGGTCCTCTCCTACAATGAGCAGTTCTTC

V gene: TRBV7-3
D gene: -
clone size: -
J gene: TRBJ1-5
CDR3 protein: CASSFADRDSNQPQHF
CDR3 DNA: TGTGCCAGCAGCTTTGCGGACCGGGACAGCAATCAGCCCCAGCATTTT

V gene: TRBV2
D gene: TRBD1
clone size: -
J gene: TRBJ1-2
CDR3 protein: CASRTGTGDNGYTF
CDR3 DNA: TGTGCCAGCAGGACCGGGACAGGGGACAATGGCTACACCTTC

V gene: TRBV12-3/TRBV12-4
D gene: -
clone size: many
J gene: TRBJ1-4
CDR3 protein: CASSLLGGEEKLFF
CDR3 DNA: TGTGCCAGCAGTTTATTAGGAGGGGAGGAAAAACTGTTTTTT

V gene: TRBV20-1
D gene: TRBD2
clone size: many
J gene: TRBJ2-7
CDR3 protein: CSALAGSSYEQYF
CDR3 DNA: TGCAGTGCTCTAGCGGGGAGCTCCTACGAGCAGTACTTC

V gene: TRBV2
D gene: TRBD1
clone size: -
J gene: TRBJ1-4
CDR3 protein: CASSTGTGQQKLFF
CDR3 DNA: TGTGCCAGCAGTACCGGGACAGGGCAGCAAAAACTGTTTTTT

V gene: TRBV19
D gene: -
clone size: once
J gene: TRBJ1-5
CDR3 protein: CASTGLNQPQHF
CDR3 DNA: TGTGCCAGTACAGGGTTAAATCAGCCCCAGCATTTT

V gene: TRBV20-1
D gene: TRBD1
clone size: many
J gene: TRBJ2-1
CDR3 protein: CSAGAGTGYNEQFF
CDR3 DNA: TGCAGTGCTGGAGCCGGGACAGGATACAATGAGCAGTTCTTC